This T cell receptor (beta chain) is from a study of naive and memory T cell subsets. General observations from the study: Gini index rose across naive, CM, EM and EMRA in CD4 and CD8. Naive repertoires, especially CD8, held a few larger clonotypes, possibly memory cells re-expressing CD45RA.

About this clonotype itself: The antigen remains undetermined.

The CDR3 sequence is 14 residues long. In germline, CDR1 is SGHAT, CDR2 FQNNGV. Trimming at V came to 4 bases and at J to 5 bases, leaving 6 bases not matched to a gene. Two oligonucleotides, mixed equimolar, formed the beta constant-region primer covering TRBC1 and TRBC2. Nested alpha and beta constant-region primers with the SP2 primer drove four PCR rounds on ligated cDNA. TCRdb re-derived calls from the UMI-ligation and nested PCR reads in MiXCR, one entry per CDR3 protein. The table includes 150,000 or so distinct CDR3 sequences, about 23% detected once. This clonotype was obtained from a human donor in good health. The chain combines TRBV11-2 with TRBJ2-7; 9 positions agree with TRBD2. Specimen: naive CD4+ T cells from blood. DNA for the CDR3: TGTGCCAGCAGCTCCTGGACTAGCGTTAACGAGCAGTACTTC. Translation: CASSSWTSVNEQYF.